Presented here are 8 T cell receptor beta chains from one specimen sequenced in a study of T cells in Graves' hyperthyroidism and ophthalmopathy. Amplification of TCR beta CDR3 regions used RNA as the template. With the HTBI primer set, the TCR CDR3 went through a first round of RT-PCR. From the multiplex PCR reads, TCRdb called clonotypes with MiXCR, one entry per CDR3 protein. The sample holds over 700,000 distinct CDR3 sequences, 35% to 45% seen once. Sequencing was carried out using blood. Receptors originate from a man aged 18 to 29 with Graves' hyperthyroidism.

In its sample, this clonotype was seen many times. V and J are TRBV7-8 and TRBJ1-3, with D perhaps TRBD1 (5 bases). The CDR3 is 16 amino acids. Looked up from germline, CDR1 is SGHVS and CDR2 is FQNEAQ. V lost 5 bases, J lost 2 bases, and 16 bases lay in between. The CDR3 region has the DNA TGTGCCAGCAGCATGGACACACTTAACACTGGAAACACCATATATTTT. Its protein product is CASSMDTLNTGNTIYF.

This clonotype has only one observation. The rearrangement joins TRBV19 to TRBJ1-5; 7 bases align to TRBD1. The CDR3 spans 16 residues. The junction had 11 bases not matched to a gene; V was cut back by 0 bases and J by 9 bases. Germline V gene data show CDR1 as LNHDA and CDR2 as SQIVND (reference sequence). CDR3 protein: CASSIERRDSDRPQHF. CDR3 nucleotide sequence: TGTGCCAGTAGTATAGAACGGAGGGACAGCGATCGGCCCCAGCATTTT.

The V and J genes are TRBV28 and TRBJ2-5; weak D call: TRBD2 (5 bases). The CDR3 loop spans 15 amino acids. The ends were cut back, 6 bases at V and 5 bases at J, with 19 bases in the middle. CDR1 is MDHEN and CDR2 is SYDVKM in the germline V gene. The CDR3 DNA reads as TGTGCCAGCAGCGGAGACGGGAATAGTGGGGAGACCCAGTACTTC. Protein: CASSGDGNSGETQYF.

The V call is TRBV7-2, the J call TRBJ2-5; maybe TRBD1 (6 bases). The CDR3 contains 15 residues. V was trimmed by 5 bases and J by 2 bases, leaving 15 bases between them. The germline gives CDR1 SGHTA, CDR2 FQGNSA. The CDR3 nucleotides read TGTGCCAGCAGCCACACTAGGACAGCTCAAGAGACCCAGTACTTC. Translated: CASSHTRTAQETQYF. The complete variable domain, with remaining parts taken from reference TRBV7-2 and TRBJ2-5, reads GAGVSQSPSNKVTEKGKDVELRCDPISGHTALYWYRQSLGQGLEFLIYFQGNSAPDKSGLPSDRFSAERTGGSVSTLTIQRTQQEDSAVYLCASSHTRTAQETQYFGPGTRLLVL.

This clonotype was found many times. The chain is built from TRBV20-1 and TRBJ1-5, with D possibly matching TRBD1 (6 bases). From germline, CDR1 is DFQATT and CDR2 SNEGSKA (reference sequence). The CDR3 loop spans 16 amino acids. V was pared by 0 bases and J by 4 bases, with 16 bases between. CDR3 DNA: TGCAGTGCTAGAGATCGGAGGACAGTGGGTAATCAGCCCCAGCATTTT. It yields the protein CSARDRRTVGNQPQHF.

This chain joins TRBV6-1 and TRBJ1-1, with 10 bases aligning to TRBD1. V trimming: 6 bases; J trimming: 6 bases; junction bases outside the gene matches: 16. The CDR3 spans 17 residues. Germline loops: CDR1 MNHNS, CDR2 SASEGT. The CDR3 DNA sequence: TGTGCCAGCAGCGTGGGACAGGGGACCAGTACCTTAGCTGAAGCTTTCTTT. Its translation is CASSVGQGTSTLAEAFF.

V usage is TRBV5-1 and J usage is TRBJ2-2; 13 nucleotides align to TRBD2. CDR1 is SGHRS, CDR2 YFSETQ, per germline. V lost 4 bases to trimming and J lost 6 bases; unmatched junction nucleotides: 6. The CDR3 extends over 16 amino acids. The chain's CDR3 is CASSLRTSGSPGELFF. The CDR3 nucleotides are TGCGCCAGCAGCCTCAGGACTAGCGGGAGTCCCGGGGAGCTGTTTTTT. Filled out from reference TRBV5-1 and TRBJ2-2, the complete variable domain reads KAGVTQTPRYLIKTRGQQVTLSCSPISGHRSVSWYQQTPGQGLQFLFEYFSETQRNKGNFPGRFSGRQFSNSRSEMNVSTLELGDSALYLCASSLRTSGSPGELFFGEGSRLTVL.

V usage is TRBV10-3 and J usage is TRBJ2-7, with a tentative D call TRBD2 (6 bases). Germline lookup yields CDR1 ENHRY and CDR2 SYGVKD. This CDR3 comprises 11 residues. Trimming took 10 bases from V and 4 from J, leaving 11 bases between them. This chain's CDR3 is CATEGLYEQYF. The CDR3 bases are TGTGCCACCGAGGGACTTTACGAGCAGTACTTC.